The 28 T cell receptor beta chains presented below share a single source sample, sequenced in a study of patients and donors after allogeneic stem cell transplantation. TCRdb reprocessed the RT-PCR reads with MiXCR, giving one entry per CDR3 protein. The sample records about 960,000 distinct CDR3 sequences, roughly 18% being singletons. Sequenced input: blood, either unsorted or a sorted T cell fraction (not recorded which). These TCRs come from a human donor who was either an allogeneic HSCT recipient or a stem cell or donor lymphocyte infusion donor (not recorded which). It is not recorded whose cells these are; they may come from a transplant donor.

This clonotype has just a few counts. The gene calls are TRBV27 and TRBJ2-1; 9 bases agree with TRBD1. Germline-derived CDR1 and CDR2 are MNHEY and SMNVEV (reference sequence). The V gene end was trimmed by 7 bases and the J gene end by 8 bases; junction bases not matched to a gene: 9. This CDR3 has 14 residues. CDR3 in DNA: TGTGCCAGCAAATTCACAGGGGGCTTCGATGAGCAGTTCTTC. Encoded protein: CASKFTGGFDEQFF.

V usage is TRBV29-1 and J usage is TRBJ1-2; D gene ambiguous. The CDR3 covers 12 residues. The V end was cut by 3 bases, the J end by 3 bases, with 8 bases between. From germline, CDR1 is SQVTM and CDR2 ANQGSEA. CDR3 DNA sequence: TGCAGCGTTGACAACCCTGACTATGGCTACACCTTC. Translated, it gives CSVDNPDYGYTF.

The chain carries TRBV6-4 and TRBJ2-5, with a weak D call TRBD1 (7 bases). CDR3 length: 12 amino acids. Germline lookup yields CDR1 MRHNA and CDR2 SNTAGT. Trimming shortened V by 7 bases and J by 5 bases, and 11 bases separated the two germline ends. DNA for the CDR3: TGTGCCAGCATGGAGGGGGCTGAGACCCAGTACTTC. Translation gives CASMEGAETQYF.

The CDR3 bases are TGCAGCGTTATGGACAGGGGCCCAGATACGCAGTATTTT. It encodes CSVMDRGPDTQYF. The genes are TRBV29-1 and TRBJ2-3, with 9 bases aligning to TRBD1. CDR1 SQVTM and CDR2 ANQGSEA come from the germline V gene. The CDR3 runs 13 residues. The V gene end was trimmed by 5 bases and the J gene end by 4 bases; junction bases not matched to a gene: 4.

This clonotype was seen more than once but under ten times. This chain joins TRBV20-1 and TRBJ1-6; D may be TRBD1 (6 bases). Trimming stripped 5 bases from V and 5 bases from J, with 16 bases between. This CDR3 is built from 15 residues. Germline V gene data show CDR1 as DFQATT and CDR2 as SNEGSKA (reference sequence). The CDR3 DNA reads TGCAGTGCTCCAAAACAGGGACCAAATAATTCACCCCTCCACTTT. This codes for CSAPKQGPNNSPLHF.

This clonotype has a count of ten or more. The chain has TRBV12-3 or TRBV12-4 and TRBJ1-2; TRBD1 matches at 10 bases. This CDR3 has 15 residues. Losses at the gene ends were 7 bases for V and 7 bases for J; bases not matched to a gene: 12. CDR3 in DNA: TGTGCCAGCACCTTCACGACAGGGGGCATTTCTGGCTACACCTTC. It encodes CASTFTTGGISGYTF.

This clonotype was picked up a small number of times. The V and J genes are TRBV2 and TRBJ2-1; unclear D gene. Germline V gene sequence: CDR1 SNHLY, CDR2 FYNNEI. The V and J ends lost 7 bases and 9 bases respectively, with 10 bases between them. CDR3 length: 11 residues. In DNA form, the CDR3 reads TGTGCCAGCAAGTCGGTGGTTGAGCAGTTCTTC. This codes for CASKSVVEQFF.

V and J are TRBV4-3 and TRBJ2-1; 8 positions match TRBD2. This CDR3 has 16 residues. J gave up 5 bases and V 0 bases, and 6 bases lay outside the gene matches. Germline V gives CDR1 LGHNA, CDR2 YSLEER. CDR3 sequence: CASSQEAAGVNNEQFF. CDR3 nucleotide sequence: TGCGCCAGCAGCCAAGAGGCAGCGGGGGTAAACAATGAGCAGTTCTTC.

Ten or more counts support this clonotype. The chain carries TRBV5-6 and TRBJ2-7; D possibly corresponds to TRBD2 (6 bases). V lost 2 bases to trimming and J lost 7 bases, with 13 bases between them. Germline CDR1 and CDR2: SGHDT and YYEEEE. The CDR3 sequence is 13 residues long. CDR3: CASSFKLAKEQYF. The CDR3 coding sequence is TGTGCCAGCAGCTTTAAGCTAGCGAAAGAGCAGTACTTC.

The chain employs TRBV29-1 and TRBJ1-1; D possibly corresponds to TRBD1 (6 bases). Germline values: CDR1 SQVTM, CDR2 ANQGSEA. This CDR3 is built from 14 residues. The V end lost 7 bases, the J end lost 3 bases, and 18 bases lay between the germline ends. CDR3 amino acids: CSGTRGGSDTEAFF. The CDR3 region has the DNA TGCAGCGGTACCCGAGGGGGGTCGGACACTGAAGCTTTCTTT. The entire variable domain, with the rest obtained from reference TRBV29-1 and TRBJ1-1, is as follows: SAVISQKPSRDICQRGTSLTIQCQVDSQVTMMFWYRQQPGQSLTLIATANQGSEATYESGFVIDKFPISRPNLTFSTLTVSNMSPEDSSIYLCSGTRGGSDTEAFFGQGTRLTVV.

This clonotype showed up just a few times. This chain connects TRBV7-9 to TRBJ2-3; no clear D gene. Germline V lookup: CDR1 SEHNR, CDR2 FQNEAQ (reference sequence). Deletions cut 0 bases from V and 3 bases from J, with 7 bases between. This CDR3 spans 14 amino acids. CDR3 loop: CASSLAALTDTQYF. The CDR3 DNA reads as TGTGCCAGCAGCTTAGCGGCCTTGACAGATACGCAGTATTTT. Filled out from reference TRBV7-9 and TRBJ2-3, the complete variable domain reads DTGVSQNPRHKITKRGQNVTFRCDPISEHNRLYWYRQTLGQGPEFLTYFQNEAQLEKSRLLSDRFSAERPKGSFSTLEIQRTEQGDSAMYLCASSLAALTDTQYFGPGTRLTVL.

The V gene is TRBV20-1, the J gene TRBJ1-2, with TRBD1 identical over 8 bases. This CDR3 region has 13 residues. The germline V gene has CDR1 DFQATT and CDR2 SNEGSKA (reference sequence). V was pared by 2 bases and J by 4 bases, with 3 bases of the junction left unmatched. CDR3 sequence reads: CSARPDRVYGYTF. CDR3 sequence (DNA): TGCAGTGCTAGACCGGACAGGGTCTATGGCTACACCTTC.

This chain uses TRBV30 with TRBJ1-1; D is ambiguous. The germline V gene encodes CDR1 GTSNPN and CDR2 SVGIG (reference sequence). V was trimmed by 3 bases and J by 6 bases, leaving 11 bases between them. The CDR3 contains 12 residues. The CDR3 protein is CAWSLDGPEAFF. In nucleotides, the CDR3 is TGTGCCTGGAGCCTAGATGGTCCTGAAGCTTTCTTT.

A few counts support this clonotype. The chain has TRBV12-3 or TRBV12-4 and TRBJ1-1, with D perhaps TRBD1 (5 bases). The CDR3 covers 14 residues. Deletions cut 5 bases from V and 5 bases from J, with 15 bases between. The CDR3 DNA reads TGTGCCAGCAGTCCGCCGGGCGGGGCGACTGAAGCTTTCTTT. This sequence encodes CASSPPGGATEAFF.

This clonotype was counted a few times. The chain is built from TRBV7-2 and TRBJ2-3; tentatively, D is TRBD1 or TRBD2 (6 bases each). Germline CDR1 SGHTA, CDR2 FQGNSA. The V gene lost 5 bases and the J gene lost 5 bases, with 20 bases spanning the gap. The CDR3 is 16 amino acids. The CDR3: CASSISGGGLQDTQYF. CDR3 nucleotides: TGTGCCAGCAGCATCAGTGGAGGGGGGCTCCAAGATACGCAGTATTTT.

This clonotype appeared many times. The CDR3 here is CASSLNTYEQYF. CDR3 bases: TGTGCCAGCAGCTTAAACACCTACGAGCAGTACTTC. The chain links TRBV12-3 or TRBV12-4 to TRBJ2-7; no clear D gene. V was pared by 6 bases and J by 2 bases, with 8 bases between. The CDR3 totals 12 residues.

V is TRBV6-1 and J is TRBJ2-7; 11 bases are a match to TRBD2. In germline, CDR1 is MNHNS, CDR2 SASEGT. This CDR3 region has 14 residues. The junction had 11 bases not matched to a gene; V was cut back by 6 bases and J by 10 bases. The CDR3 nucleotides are TGTGCCAGCAGGGCCTCTAGCGGGGGGAGCAAACAGTACTTC. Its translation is CASRASSGGSKQYF.

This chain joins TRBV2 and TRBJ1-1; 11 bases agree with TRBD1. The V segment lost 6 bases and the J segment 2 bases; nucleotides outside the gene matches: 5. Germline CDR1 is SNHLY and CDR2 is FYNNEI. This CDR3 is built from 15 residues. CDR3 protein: CASRPRTGGNTEAFF. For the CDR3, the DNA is TGTGCCAGCAGACCGCGGACAGGGGGCAACACTGAAGCTTTCTTT. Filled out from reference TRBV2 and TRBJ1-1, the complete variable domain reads EPEVTQTPSHQVTQMGQEVILRCVPISNHLYFYWYRQILGQKVEFLVSFYNNEISEKSEIFDDQFSVERPDGSNFTLKIRSTKLEDSAMYFCASRPRTGGNTEAFFGQGTRLTVV.

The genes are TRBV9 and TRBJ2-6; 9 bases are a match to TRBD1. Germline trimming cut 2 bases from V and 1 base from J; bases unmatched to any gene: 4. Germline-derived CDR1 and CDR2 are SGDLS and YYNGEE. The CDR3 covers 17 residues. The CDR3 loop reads CASSVRDRASGANVLTF. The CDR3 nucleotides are TGTGCCAGCAGCGTCCGGGACAGGGCTTCTGGGGCCAACGTCCTGACTTTC.

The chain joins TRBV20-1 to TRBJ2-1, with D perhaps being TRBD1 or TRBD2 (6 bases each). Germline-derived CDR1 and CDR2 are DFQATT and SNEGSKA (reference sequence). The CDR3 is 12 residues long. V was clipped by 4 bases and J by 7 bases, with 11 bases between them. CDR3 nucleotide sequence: TGCAGTGCTATGGGGGCGGGAAATGAGCAGTTCTTC. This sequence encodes CSAMGAGNEQFF.

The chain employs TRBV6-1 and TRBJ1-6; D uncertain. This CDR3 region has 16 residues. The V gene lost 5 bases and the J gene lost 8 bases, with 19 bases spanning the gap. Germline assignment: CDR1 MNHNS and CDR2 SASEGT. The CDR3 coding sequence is TGTGCCAGCAGTCCCAACGGGAGACCCTGGGATTCACCCCTCCACTTT. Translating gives CASSPNGRPWDSPLHF.

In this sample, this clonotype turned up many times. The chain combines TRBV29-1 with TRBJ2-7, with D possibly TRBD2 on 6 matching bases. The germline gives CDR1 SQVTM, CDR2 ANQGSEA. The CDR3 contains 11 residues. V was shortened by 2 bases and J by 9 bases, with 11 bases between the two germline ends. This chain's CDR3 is CSVERGKWQYF. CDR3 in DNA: TGCAGCGTTGAACGGGGGAAATGGCAGTACTTC.

The CDR3 DNA reads as TGCAGTGCTAACGGACAGGGTAACACAGATACGCAGTATTTT. Amino acids: CSANGQGNTDTQYF. V usage is TRBV20-1 and J usage is TRBJ2-3; 8 nucleotides match TRBD1. Germline V CDR1 and CDR2: DFQATT, SNEGSKA (reference sequence). This CDR3 comprises 14 residues. J lost 2 bases, V lost 4 bases, and 5 bases had no gene match.

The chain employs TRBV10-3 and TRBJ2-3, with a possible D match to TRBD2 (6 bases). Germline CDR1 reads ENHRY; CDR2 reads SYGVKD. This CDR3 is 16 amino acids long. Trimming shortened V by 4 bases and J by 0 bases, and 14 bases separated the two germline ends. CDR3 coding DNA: TGTGCCATCAGTGCCCGACTAGGAGTTAGCACAGATACGCAGTATTTT. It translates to CAISARLGVSTDTQYF.

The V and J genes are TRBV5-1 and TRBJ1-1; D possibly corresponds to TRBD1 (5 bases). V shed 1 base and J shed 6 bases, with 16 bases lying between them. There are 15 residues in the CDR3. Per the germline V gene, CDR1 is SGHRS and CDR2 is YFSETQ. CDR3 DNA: TGCGCCAGCAGCTTGTCAGTACAGGTTCGGTCTGAAGCTTTCTTT. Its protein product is CASSLSVQVRSEAFF.

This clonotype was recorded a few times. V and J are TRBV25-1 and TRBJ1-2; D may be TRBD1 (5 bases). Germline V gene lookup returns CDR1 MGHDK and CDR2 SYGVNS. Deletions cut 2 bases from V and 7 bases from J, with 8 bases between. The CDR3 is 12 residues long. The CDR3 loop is CASSERDGGYTF. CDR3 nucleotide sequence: TGTGCCAGCAGTGAAAGGGACGGTGGCTACACCTTC.

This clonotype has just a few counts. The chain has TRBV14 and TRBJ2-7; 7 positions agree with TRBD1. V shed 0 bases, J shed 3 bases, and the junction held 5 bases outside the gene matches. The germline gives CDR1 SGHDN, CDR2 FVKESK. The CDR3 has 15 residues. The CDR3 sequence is CASSQDPGQFYEQYF. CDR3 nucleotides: TGTGCCAGCAGCCAAGATCCGGGACAGTTCTACGAGCAGTACTTC.

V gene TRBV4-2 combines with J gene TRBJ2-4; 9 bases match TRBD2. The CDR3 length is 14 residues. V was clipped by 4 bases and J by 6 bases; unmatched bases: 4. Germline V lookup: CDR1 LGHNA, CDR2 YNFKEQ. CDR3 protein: CASSRSAGGNIQYF. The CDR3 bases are TGTGCCAGCAGCCGGTCAGCGGGGGGAAACATTCAGTACTTC.